Below, one T cell receptor (beta chain) is given with its context. These data belong to a study of blood T cell repertoires in COVID-19. At the level of the study: COVID-19 samples from acute and convalescent phases originated in the United States, Italy and Spain. T cells, B-cell-depleted T cells, or PBMCs provided the cDNA or gDNA that served as material.

CDR1 SNHLY and CDR2 FYNNEI come from the germline V gene. The CDR3 loop spans 15 amino acids. The V gene end was trimmed by 10 bases and the J gene end by 8 bases; junction bases not matched to a gene: 14. In the original analysis: Using reference gene primer amplification, nucleated cell counts were estimated. The method was immunoSEQ multiplex PCR; TCRdb's version includes in-frame clones alone and lacks a portion of them. For V, J and clone size, that table is used; D and trimming come from the DNA. The profile shows 80,000 or so clones, roughly 86% of them singletons. The sample comprised peripheral blood. The clonotype originates from a woman in her sixties with acute or convalescent COVID-19. The chain combines TRBV2 with TRBJ1-4; 9 bases are shared with TRBD1. CDR3 in amino acids: CATVPGQGRREKLFF. The CDR3 DNA reads as TGTGCCACCGTCCCGGGACAGGGAAGGAGGGAAAAACTGTTTTTT. The full variable domain, rest sourced from reference TRBV2 and TRBJ1-4, is EPEVTQTPSHQVTQMGQEVILRCVPISNHLYFYWYRQILGQKVEFLVSFYNNEISEKSEIFDDQFSVERPDGSNFTLKIRSTKLEDSAMYFCATVPGQGRREKLFFGSGTQLSVL.